Listed below are T cell receptor beta chains from one sample, sequenced in a study of shared clonotypes between healthy human individuals. Assay used: immunoSEQ multiplex PCR; TCRdb lists only in-frame clones, some missing. Among about 190,000 clones listed, 65% to 80% were seen once. The sequencing sample was made of memory CD4+ T cells sorted from blood. These receptors originate from a man aged 25 to 40 in good health. Both conserved end residues are part of each CDR3. D genes are given only for firm matches. Some rows have no size entry. The others give once, few or many, or a class for an expanded clone.

d_call: -
clone_size: -
j_call: TRBJ1-1
cdr3_length: 15
v_call: TRBV6-6
cdr3_aa: CASSYSNWGNTEAFF
cdr3_nt: TGTGCCAGCAGTTACTCGAATTGGGGGAACACTGAAGCTTTCTTT

d_call: TRBD1
clone_size: few
j_call: TRBJ2-5
cdr3_length: 16
v_call: TRBV5-1
cdr3_aa: CASSRGQGATLETQYF
cdr3_nt: TGCGCCAGCAGCCGCGGACAGGGGGCCACTTTAGAGACCCAGTACTTC

d_call: -
clone_size: -
j_call: TRBJ1-5
cdr3_length: 15
v_call: TRBV23-1
cdr3_aa: CASSHLPNLGQPQHF
cdr3_nt: TGCGCCAGCAGTCACCTACCAAACCTGGGGCAGCCCCAGCATTTT

d_call: -
clone_size: -
j_call: TRBJ2-5
cdr3_length: 15
v_call: TRBV9
cdr3_aa: CASSVALRDQETQYF
cdr3_nt: TGTGCCAGCAGCGTAGCTCTGAGAGATCAAGAGACCCAGTACTTC

d_call: -
clone_size: -
j_call: TRBJ2-7
cdr3_length: 11
v_call: TRBV7-9
cdr3_aa: CASSLVHEQYF
cdr3_nt: TGTGCCAGTAGCTTAGTCCACGAGCAGTACTTC

d_call: -
clone_size: -
j_call: TRBJ2-3
cdr3_length: 11
v_call: TRBV5-1
cdr3_aa: CASSLLDTQYF
cdr3_nt: TGCGCCAGCAGCTTGCTGGATACGCAGTATTTT

d_call: -
clone_size: few
j_call: TRBJ2-2
cdr3_length: 13
v_call: TRBV5-4
cdr3_aa: CASGIGGTGELFF
cdr3_nt: TGTGCCAGCGGGATAGGGGGCACCGGGGAGCTGTTTTTT

d_call: TRBD2
clone_size: -
j_call: TRBJ2-1
cdr3_length: 15
v_call: TRBV18
cdr3_aa: CASSHNRDYYNEQFF
cdr3_nt: TGTGCCAGCTCACATAACCGGGACTATTACAATGAGCAGTTCTTC

d_call: -
clone_size: -
j_call: TRBJ2-1
cdr3_length: 16
v_call: TRBV18
cdr3_aa: CASSPLTGRTYNEQFF
cdr3_nt: TGTGCCAGCTCACCCCTGACGGGGAGAACTTACAATGAGCAGTTCTTC

d_call: TRBD1
clone_size: -
j_call: TRBJ2-5
cdr3_length: 15
v_call: TRBV5-1
cdr3_aa: CASSLAGGAEETQYF
cdr3_nt: TGCGCCAGCAGCTTGGCAGGGGGCGCCGAAGAGACCCAGTACTTC

d_call: TRBD1
clone_size: -
j_call: TRBJ1-5
cdr3_length: 19
v_call: TRBV11-3
cdr3_aa: CASSLVMGTEGDSNQPQHF
cdr3_nt: TGTGCCAGCAGCTTAGTTATGGGGACAGAGGGGGATAGCAATCAGCCCCAGCATTTT

d_call: TRBD1
clone_size: once
j_call: TRBJ2-2
cdr3_length: 16
v_call: TRBV27
cdr3_aa: CASSLQGVQNTGELFF
cdr3_nt: TGTGCCAGCAGTTTGCAGGGGGTTCAGAACACCGGGGAGCTGTTTTTT

d_call: TRBD2
clone_size: -
j_call: TRBJ2-7
cdr3_length: 15
v_call: TRBV2
cdr3_aa: CASSRLAGSPYEQYF
cdr3_nt: TGTGCCAGCAGTAGACTAGCGGGGAGCCCCTACGAGCAGTACTTC

d_call: TRBD1
clone_size: few
j_call: TRBJ2-3
cdr3_length: 15
v_call: TRBV18
cdr3_aa: CASSHGQGITDTQYF
cdr3_nt: TGTGCCAGCTCGCACGGACAGGGGATAACAGATACGCAGTATTTT

d_call: TRBD1
clone_size: -
j_call: TRBJ2-3
cdr3_length: 13
v_call: TRBV7-2
cdr3_aa: CASSPYRQGTQYF
cdr3_nt: TGTGCCAGCAGCCCCTACCGACAGGGTACGCAGTATTTT

d_call: TRBD2
clone_size: -
j_call: TRBJ2-2
cdr3_length: 15
v_call: TRBV9
cdr3_aa: CASSGLADSSGELFF
cdr3_nt: TGTGCCAGCAGCGGGCTAGCGGATTCCTCCGGGGAGCTGTTTTTT

d_call: TRBD2
clone_size: -
j_call: TRBJ2-5
cdr3_length: 14
v_call: TRBV6-6
cdr3_aa: CASSYRREKGTQYF
cdr3_nt: TGTGCCAGCAGTTACAGGCGGGAGAAGGGGACCCAGTACTTC

d_call: TRBD2
clone_size: few
j_call: TRBJ2-2
cdr3_length: 16
v_call: TRBV28
cdr3_aa: CASTVNLAGVTGELFF
cdr3_nt: TGTGCCAGCACCGTAAACCTAGCGGGAGTGACCGGGGAGCTGTTTTTT

d_call: TRBD1
clone_size: -
j_call: TRBJ2-7
cdr3_length: 13
v_call: TRBV19
cdr3_aa: CASSRGGLYEQYF
cdr3_nt: TGTGCCAGTAGTCGAGGGGGCTTGTACGAGCAGTACTTC

d_call: -
clone_size: -
j_call: TRBJ2-3
cdr3_length: 19
v_call: TRBV19
cdr3_aa: CASSIPLNTGHWGRDTQYF
cdr3_nt: TGTGCCAGTAGTATCCCTTTGAACACGGGACACTGGGGGAGAGATACGCAGTATTTT

d_call: -
clone_size: -
j_call: TRBJ2-4
cdr3_length: 13
v_call: TRBV28
cdr3_aa: CASSPDTKNIQYF
cdr3_nt: TGTGCCAGCAGTCCGGACACCAAAAACATTCAGTACTTC

d_call: -
clone_size: few
j_call: TRBJ2-1
cdr3_length: 18
v_call: TRBV5-1
cdr3_aa: CASSLLGRVVSSYNEQFF
cdr3_nt: TGCGCCAGCAGCTTGTTAGGTCGGGTAGTCAGCTCCTACAATGAGCAGTTCTTC

d_call: -
clone_size: -
j_call: TRBJ2-1
cdr3_length: 17
v_call: TRBV29-1
cdr3_aa: CSVLRNMMGPGINEQFF
cdr3_nt: TGCAGCGTTCTTAGGAATATGATGGGGCCGGGGATCAATGAGCAGTTCTTC

d_call: TRBD1
clone_size: -
j_call: TRBJ2-2
cdr3_length: 14
v_call: TRBV18
cdr3_aa: CASSPTGSGGELFF
cdr3_nt: TGTGCCAGCTCCCCGACAGGGAGTGGCGGGGAGCTGTTTTTT

d_call: -
clone_size: once
j_call: TRBJ1-3
cdr3_length: 12
v_call: TRBV4-2
cdr3_aa: CASSQVGNTIYF
cdr3_nt: TGTGCCAGCAGCCAAGTAGGAAACACCATATATTTT

d_call: TRBD1
clone_size: -
j_call: TRBJ1-2
cdr3_length: 15
v_call: TRBV7-2
cdr3_aa: CASSRYGGQGTLHTF
cdr3_nt: TGTGCCAGCAGCCGGTATGGGGGACAGGGGACGTTGCACACCTTC

d_call: TRBD1
clone_size: once
j_call: TRBJ1-4
cdr3_length: 13
v_call: TRBV28
cdr3_aa: CASSRQGNEKLFF
cdr3_nt: TGTGCCAGCAGCAGACAGGGAAATGAAAAACTGTTTTTT

d_call: TRBD2
clone_size: -
j_call: TRBJ2-3
cdr3_length: 17
v_call: TRBV27
cdr3_aa: CASSSRFPRTSGDTQYF
cdr3_nt: TGTGCCAGCAGTTCCCGCTTTCCGCGGACTAGCGGGGATACGCAGTATTTT

d_call: TRBD2
clone_size: -
j_call: TRBJ2-2
cdr3_length: 15
v_call: TRBV7-2
cdr3_aa: CASSWRRERAGELFF
cdr3_nt: TGTGCCAGCAGCTGGAGGCGGGAGCGAGCCGGGGAGCTGTTTTTT

d_call: -
clone_size: once
j_call: TRBJ2-1
cdr3_length: 13
v_call: TRBV4-3
cdr3_aa: CASSQVANNEQFF
cdr3_nt: TGCGCCAGCAGCCAAGTAGCCAACAATGAGCAGTTCTTC

d_call: -
clone_size: once
j_call: TRBJ2-7
cdr3_length: 9
v_call: TRBV23-1
cdr3_aa: CAVRDEQYF
cdr3_nt: TGCGCCGTGCGGGACGAGCAGTACTTC

d_call: TRBD2
clone_size: once
j_call: TRBJ2-1
cdr3_length: 16
v_call: TRBV5-1
cdr3_aa: CASSLRLGLGYNEQFF
cdr3_nt: TGCGCCAGCAGCTTGAGGCTGGGACTAGGTTACAATGAGCAGTTCTTC

d_call: -
clone_size: -
j_call: TRBJ1-1
cdr3_length: 19
v_call: TRBV4-1
cdr3_aa: CASSPSRRGQGIMNTEAFF
cdr3_nt: TGCGCCAGCAGCCCTTCACGGCGGGGGCAGGGAATCATGAACACTGAAGCTTTCTTT

d_call: -
clone_size: -
j_call: TRBJ2-7
cdr3_length: 14
v_call: TRBV18
cdr3_aa: CASSPLGASYEQYF
cdr3_nt: TGTGCCAGCTCACCCCTGGGGGCTTCCTACGAGCAGTACTTC

d_call: TRBD1
clone_size: -
j_call: TRBJ2-1
cdr3_length: 18
v_call: TRBV28
cdr3_aa: CASSFAGAGGTDWDEQFF
cdr3_nt: TGTGCCAGCAGTTTCGCCGGGGCAGGGGGAACTGACTGGGATGAGCAGTTCTTC

d_call: -
clone_size: -
j_call: TRBJ2-1
cdr3_length: 22
v_call: TRBV21-1
cdr3_aa: CASSKTYLRGASGRSWVIEQFF
cdr3_nt: TGTGCCAGCAGCAAAACCTACCTCCGTGGGGCTAGCGGGAGGTCCTGGGTAATTGAGCAGTTCTTC

d_call: -
clone_size: once
j_call: TRBJ2-3
cdr3_length: 13
v_call: TRBV19
cdr3_aa: CASKWGGADTQYF
cdr3_nt: TGTGCCTCTAAGTGGGGGGGCGCAGATACGCAGTATTTT

d_call: TRBD1
clone_size: -
j_call: TRBJ1-2
cdr3_length: 13
v_call: TRBV15
cdr3_aa: CATSRDQGAGYTF
cdr3_nt: TGTGCCACCAGCAGAGACCAGGGGGCCGGCTACACCTTC

d_call: -
clone_size: few
j_call: TRBJ2-2
cdr3_length: 16
v_call: TRBV5-4
cdr3_aa: CASSTKDRANTGELFF
cdr3_nt: TGTGCCAGCAGCACCAAGGACAGAGCGAACACCGGGGAGCTGTTTTTT

d_call: TRBD1
clone_size: few
j_call: TRBJ2-1
cdr3_length: 16
v_call: TRBV5-1
cdr3_aa: CASSLLRQGPYNEQFF
cdr3_nt: TGCGCCAGCAGCCTCTTGAGACAGGGGCCCTACAATGAGCAGTTCTTC

d_call: -
clone_size: -
j_call: TRBJ2-5
cdr3_length: 15
v_call: TRBV5-4
cdr3_aa: CASSSYFGNQETQYF
cdr3_nt: TGTGCCAGCAGCTCATATTTTGGCAACCAAGAGACCCAGTACTTC

d_call: -
clone_size: -
j_call: TRBJ1-3
cdr3_length: 15
v_call: TRBV4-1
cdr3_aa: CASSQVQSSGNTIYF
cdr3_nt: TGCGCCAGCAGCCAAGTACAGAGCTCTGGAAACACCATATATTTT

d_call: TRBD2
clone_size: -
j_call: TRBJ2-1
cdr3_length: 15
v_call: TRBV7-6
cdr3_aa: CASSPAGVAGSEQFF
cdr3_nt: TGTGCCAGCAGTCCCGCCGGGGTAGCGGGATCTGAGCAGTTCTTC

d_call: -
clone_size: -
j_call: TRBJ2-1
cdr3_length: 12
v_call: TRBV10-3
cdr3_aa: CAISWRTTEQFF
cdr3_nt: TGTGCCATCAGTTGGCGGACTACTGAGCAGTTCTTC

d_call: TRBD1
clone_size: -
j_call: TRBJ1-5
cdr3_length: 14
v_call: TRBV27
cdr3_aa: CASSPGTGRQPQHF
cdr3_nt: TGTGCCAGCAGTCCGGGGACAGGTCGTCAGCCCCAGCATTTT

d_call: TRBD2
clone_size: -
j_call: TRBJ2-3
cdr3_length: 13
v_call: TRBV7-9
cdr3_aa: CASTPGGSDTQYF
cdr3_nt: TGTGCCAGCACCCCGGGAGGATCAGATACGCAGTATTTT

d_call: -
clone_size: -
j_call: TRBJ1-5
cdr3_length: 14
v_call: TRBV15
cdr3_aa: CATSRVSGGQPQHF
cdr3_nt: TGTGCCACCAGCAGAGTTAGTGGTGGACAGCCCCAGCATTTT

d_call: -
clone_size: medium-sized
j_call: TRBJ1-2
cdr3_length: 14
v_call: TRBV6-6
cdr3_aa: CASSPNLGDYGYTF
cdr3_nt: TGTGCCAGCAGTCCCAATTTGGGGGACTATGGCTACACCTTC

d_call: -
clone_size: -
j_call: TRBJ2-3
cdr3_length: 14
v_call: TRBV6-5
cdr3_aa: CASSYDRLHDTQYF
cdr3_nt: TGTGCCAGCAGTTACGACAGGCTCCATGATACGCAGTATTTT

d_call: -
clone_size: -
j_call: TRBJ2-5
cdr3_length: 12
v_call: TRBV6-4
cdr3_aa: CASSDSWETQYF
cdr3_nt: TGTGCCAGCAGTGACTCATGGGAGACCCAGTACTTC

d_call: -
clone_size: -
j_call: TRBJ2-2
cdr3_length: 13
v_call: TRBV10-1
cdr3_aa: CASMGPDTGELFF
cdr3_nt: TGCGCCAGCATGGGGCCAGATACCGGGGAGCTGTTTTTT

d_call: -
clone_size: -
j_call: TRBJ1-2
cdr3_length: 14
v_call: TRBV7-9
cdr3_aa: CASSPISRAEGYTF
cdr3_nt: TGTGCCAGCAGCCCTATCAGCAGGGCTGAAGGCTACACCTTC